One sample yielded the 7 T cell receptor beta chains listed below, sequenced in a study of blood T cell repertoires in COVID-19. The repertoire was sequenced with immunoSEQ multiplex PCR; TCRdb's copy has only in-frame clones and lacks some. Of around 62,000 clones listed, 85% to 90% are singletons. Sequenced material: PBMCs or T cells enriched from blood (not recorded which). The receptors here all came from a woman in her 40s who had recovered from COVID-19.

V gene TRBV6-5 combines with J gene TRBJ1-1, with 9 bases fitting TRBD1. The V gene's germline CDR1 is MNHEY and CDR2 SVGAGI. V was pared by 6 bases and J by 1 base, with 6 bases of the junction left unmatched. This CDR3 contains 15 residues. The CDR3 is CASRGDRDPNTEAFF. The CDR3 DNA follows: TGTGCCAGCAGGGGGGACAGGGATCCGAACACTGAAGCTTTCTTT.

This rearrangement joins TRBV7-3 to TRBJ1-2; D unresolved. CDR3 length: 14 amino acids. Per germline, CDR1 SGHTA and CDR2 FQGTGA. V was clipped by 7 bases and J by 1 base, with 13 bases between them. The CDR3 region is CASTPTRDNYGYTF. The CDR3 DNA follows: TGTGCCAGCACACCGACTCGAGATAACTATGGCTACACCTTC. The complete variable domain, with remaining parts taken from reference TRBV7-3 and TRBJ1-2, reads GAGVSQTPSNKVTEKGKYVELRCDPISGHTALYWYRQSLGQGPEFLIYFQGTGAADDSGLPNDRFFAVRPEGSVSTLKIQRTERGDSAVYLCASTPTRDNYGYTFGSGTRLTVV.

This clone appeared a single time. The chain links TRBV6-5 to TRBJ2-2; tentatively, D is TRBD2 (5 bases). V lost 6 bases and J 2 bases, leaving 10 bases between the germline ends. Germline V gives CDR1 MNHEY, CDR2 SVGAGI. This CDR3 has 14 amino acids. CDR3 sequence reads: CASSILANTGELFF. As DNA, the CDR3 is TGTGCCAGCAGCATCCTAGCCAACACCGGGGAGCTGTTTTTT.

The rearrangement links TRBV2 to TRBJ2-2; no firm D call. V gave up 8 bases and J gave up 7 bases, with 5 bases separating them. The CDR3 extends over 10 amino acids. Per germline, CDR1 SNHLY and CDR2 FYNNEI. The CDR3 loop is CASRGGELFF. The CDR3, as DNA: TGTGCCAGCCGAGGCGGGGAGCTGTTTTTT. The whole variable domain, filled in from reference TRBV2 and TRBJ2-2, reads EPEVTQTPSHQVTQMGQEVILRCVPISNHLYFYWYRQILGQKVEFLVSFYNNEISEKSEIFDDQFSVERPDGSNFTLKIRSTKLEDSAMYFCASRGGELFFGEGSRLTVL.

Regarding this clone: One junction end does not reproduce the germline sequence, and a read error may be involved. The rearrangement links TRBV19 to TRBJ1-5, with D perhaps matching TRBD1 (6 bases). The CDR3 consists of 17 residues. Per the germline V gene, CDR1 is LNHDA and CDR2 is SQIVND (reference sequence). CDR3: CASSIDCRGRAQSAPAF. In nucleotides, the CDR3 is TGTGCCAGTAGTATAGATTGCAGGGGTCGGGCGCAATCAGCCCCAGCATTT.

The rearrangement uses TRBV15 and TRBJ1-3; 11 bases line up with TRBD1. The trim removed 1 base at V and 1 base at J, leaving 6 bases unmatched. Germline V lookup: CDR1 LNHNV, CDR2 YYDKDF (reference sequence). The CDR3 extends over 18 amino acids. The CDR3 loop reads CATSRGRGQGASGNTIYF. CDR3 nucleotide sequence: TGTGCCACCAGCAGAGGGAGAGGACAGGGGGCGTCTGGAAACACCATATATTTT.

This chain joins TRBV5-1 and TRBJ2-7, with TRBD1 matching over 7 bases. The germline CDR1 and CDR2 sequences are SGHRS and YFSETQ. The V gene end was trimmed by 1 base and the J gene end by 0 bases; junction bases not matched to a gene: 7. The CDR3 contains 16 residues. CDR3 coding DNA: TGCGCCAGCAGCTTGAGGGGTCAGGGGGTCTCCTACGAGCAGTACTTC. It yields the protein CASSLRGQGVSYEQYF.